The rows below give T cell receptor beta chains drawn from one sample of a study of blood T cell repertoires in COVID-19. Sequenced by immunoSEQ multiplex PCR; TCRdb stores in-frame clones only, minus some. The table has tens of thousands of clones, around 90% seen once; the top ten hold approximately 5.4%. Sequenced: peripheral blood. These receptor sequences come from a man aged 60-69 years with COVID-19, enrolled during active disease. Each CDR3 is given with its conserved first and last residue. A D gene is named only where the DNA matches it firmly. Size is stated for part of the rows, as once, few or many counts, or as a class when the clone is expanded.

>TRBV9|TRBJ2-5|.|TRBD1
TGTGCCAGCAGCGTAGGGGCAGGGGGCTTGTACCAAGAGACCCAGTACTTC
CASSVGAGGLYQETQYF
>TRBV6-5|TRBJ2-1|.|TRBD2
TGTGCCAGCAGCCTCTTAGGCGGGAGCTCTGAGCAGTTCTTC
CASSLLGGSSEQFF
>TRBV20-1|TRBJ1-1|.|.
TGCAGTGCTAGTAAGGGGGTGACCACTGAAGCTTTCTTT
CSASKGVTTEAFF
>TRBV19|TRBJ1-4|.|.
TGTGCCAGTAGTCGGGAGGACGTGGGTGAAAAACTGTTTTTT
CASSREDVGEKLFF
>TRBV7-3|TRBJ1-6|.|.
TGTGCCAGCAGCTTAGACAGCAATTCACCCCTCCACTTT
CASSLDSNSPLHF
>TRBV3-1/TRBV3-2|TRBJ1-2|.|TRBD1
TGTGCCAGCAGCCCGCGACAGGGCCACTATGGCTACACCTTC
CASSPRQGHYGYTF
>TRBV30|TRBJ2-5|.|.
TGTGCCTGGAGTGCAGCAGGGGTTAGGACCCAGTACTTC
CAWSAAGVRTQYF
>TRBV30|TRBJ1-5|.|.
TGTGCCTGGAGGGAACAGGGACCAAATCAGCCCCAGCATTTT
CAWREQGPNQPQHF
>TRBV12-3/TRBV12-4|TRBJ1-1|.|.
TGTGCCAGCAGTCAGGGTACCACTGAAGCTTTCTTT
CASSQGTTEAFF
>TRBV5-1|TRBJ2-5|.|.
TGCGCCAGCAGCTTGGCCGTGGGCAACCAAGAGACCCAGTACTTC
CASSLAVGNQETQYF
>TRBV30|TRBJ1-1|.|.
TGTGCCTGGAGCCACGAGGACACTGAAGCTTTCTTT
CAWSHEDTEAFF
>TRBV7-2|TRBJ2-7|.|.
TGTGCCAGCAGCAGCGGACAGTCCGGGACCTACGAGCAGTACTTC
CASSSGQSGTYEQYF
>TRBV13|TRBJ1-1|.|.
TGTGCCAGCAGCTTGAGGGTAGTCGCCACTGAAGCTTTCTTT
CASSLRVVATEAFF
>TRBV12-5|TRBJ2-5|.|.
TGTGCTAGTGGTTACGACTACCAAGAGACCCAGTACTTC
CASGYDYQETQYF
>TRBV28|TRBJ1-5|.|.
TGTGCCAGCAACATCCACGATAGCAATCAGCCCCAGCATTTT
CASNIHDSNQPQHF
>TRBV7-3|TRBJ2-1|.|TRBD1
TGTGCCAGCAGTCCGACAGGGGATGACAATGAGCAGTTCTTC
CASSPTGDDNEQFF
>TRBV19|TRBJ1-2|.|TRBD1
TGTGCCAGCTCAATCCGAGGGGCCAGGGGGCATGGCTACACCTTC
CASSIRGARGHGYTF
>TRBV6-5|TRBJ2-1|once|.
TGTGCCAGCATTACGACTAGACGGGTCGAGCAGTTCTTC
CASITTRRVEQFF
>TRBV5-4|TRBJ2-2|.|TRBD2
TGTGCCAGCAGCTTGGGACTAGCGGGAGGATTCGGGGAGCTGTTTTTT
CASSLGLAGGFGELFF
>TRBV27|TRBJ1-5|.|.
TGTGCCAGCAGTCCAGGGCAGAGGTTTTATCAGCCCCAGCATTTT
CASSPGQRFYQPQHF
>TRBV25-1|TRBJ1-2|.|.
TGTGCCAGCAGTGAATCGGGTGTCTATGGCTACACCTTC
CASSESGVYGYTF
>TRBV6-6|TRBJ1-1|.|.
TGTGCCAGCAGCGAGGGAGGGGGTAGGAACACTGAAGCTTTCTTT
CASSEGGGRNTEAFF
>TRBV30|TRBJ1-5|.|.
TGTGCCTGGAGGGGTACAGGGAGAGGACAGCCCCAGCATTTT
CAWRGTGRGQPQHF
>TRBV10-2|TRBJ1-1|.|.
TGCGCCAGCAGTCAGGATCGCGAGTCGAACACTGAAGCTTTCTTT
CASSQDRESNTEAFF
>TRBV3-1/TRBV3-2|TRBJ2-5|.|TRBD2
TGTGCCAGCAGCCCCCCGGGACTAGCAGGGGAGACCCAGTACTTC
CASSPPGLAGETQYF
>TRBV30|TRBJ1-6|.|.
TGTGCCTGGACGGGATATAATTCACCCCTCCACTTT
CAWTGYNSPLHF
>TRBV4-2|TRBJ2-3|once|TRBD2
TGTGCCAGCAGCCGAGATCATAGCGGGAACACAGATACGCAGTATTTT
CASSRDHSGNTDTQYF
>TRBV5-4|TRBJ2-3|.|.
TGTGCCAGCAGCCCGGCGGGAAGCGGGTCCCGCACAGATACGCAGTATTTT
CASSPAGSGSRTDTQYF
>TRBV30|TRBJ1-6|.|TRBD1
TGTGCCTGGAGTGTACTAGGACAGGGGTTTAATTCACCCCTCCACTTT
CAWSVLGQGFNSPLHF
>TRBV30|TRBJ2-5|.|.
TGTGCCTGGAGTGACGGGAGAGGCCAAGAGACCCAGTACTTC
CAWSDGRGQETQYF
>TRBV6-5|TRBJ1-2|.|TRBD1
TGTGCCAGCAGTCTGGACAGGGGGGATGAGGGCTACACCTTC
CASSLDRGDEGYTF
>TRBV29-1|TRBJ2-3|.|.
TGCAGCGTTGAATCTAGATCACCTAGCACAGATACGCAGTATTTT
CSVESRSPSTDTQYF
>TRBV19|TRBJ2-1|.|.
TGTGCCAGTAGTATGGTAGCGACACTTAAGGATGAGCAGTTCTTC
CASSMVATLKDEQFF
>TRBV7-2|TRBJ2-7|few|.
TGTGCCAGCAGCTTAGCACAGGGCTACGAGCAGTACTTC
CASSLAQGYEQYF
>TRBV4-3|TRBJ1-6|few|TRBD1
TGCGCCAGCAGCCAAGAAGAACAGGGACAGGGCGGTTCACCCCTCCACTTT
CASSQEEQGQGGSPLHF
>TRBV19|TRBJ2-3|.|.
TGTGCCAGTAGTATAGAGGAGGGGACGGATACGCAGTATTTT
CASSIEEGTDTQYF
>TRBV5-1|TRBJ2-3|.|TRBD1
TGCGCCAGCAGCTTGGGGGACAGAGACACAGATACGCAGTATTTT
CASSLGDRDTDTQYF
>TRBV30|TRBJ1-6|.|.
TGTGCCGCGGGGGTATCACCCCTCCACTTT
CAAGVSPLHF
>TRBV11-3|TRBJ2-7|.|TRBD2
TGTGCCAGCAGCTTCGCTAGCGGGAGTTTATACGAGCAGTACTTC
CASSFASGSLYEQYF
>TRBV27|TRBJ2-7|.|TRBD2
TGTGCCAGCAAACGAAAAGCGGGAGGGCCGGCCTACGAGCAGTACTTC
CASKRKAGGPAYEQYF
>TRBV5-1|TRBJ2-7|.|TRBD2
TGCGCCAGCAGCTTGGAAAAGGGACTAGCGAGATCCCCCTACGAGCAGTACTTC
CASSLEKGLARSPYEQYF
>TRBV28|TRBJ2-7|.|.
TGTGCCAGCAGTGCTGCCACTAGTATCTACGAGCAGTACTTC
CASSAATSIYEQYF
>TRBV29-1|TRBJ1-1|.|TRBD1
TGCAGCGTGGGACAGGGGATCACTGAAGCTTTCTTT
CSVGQGITEAFF
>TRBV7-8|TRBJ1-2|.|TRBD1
TGTGCCAGCAGCTTAGCGGGAGAGGGGGCGAACTATGGCTACACCTTC
CASSLAGEGANYGYTF
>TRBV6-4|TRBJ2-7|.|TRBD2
TGTGCCAGCAGTGCAGGGCGGGAGGGAGACGAGCAGTACTTC
CASSAGREGDEQYF
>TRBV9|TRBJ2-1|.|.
TGTGCCAGCAGCGTAGTCCCGGAGAATGAGCAGTTCTTC
CASSVVPENEQFF
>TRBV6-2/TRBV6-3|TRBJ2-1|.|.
TGTGCCAGCAGTTCCCCTAGCTACTTGGATGAGCAGTTCTTC
CASSSPSYLDEQFF
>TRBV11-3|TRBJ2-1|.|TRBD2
TGTGCCAGCAGCTTACTAGCGGGAGGAGGGTACAATGAGCAGTTCTTC
CASSLLAGGGYNEQFF
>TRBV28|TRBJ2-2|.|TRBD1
TGTGCCAGCAGTCTCTCGGACAGGGCCGGGGAGCTGTTTTTT
CASSLSDRAGELFF
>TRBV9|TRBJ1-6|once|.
TGTGCCAGCAGCGCCGGGACACCTTATAATTCACCCCTCCACTTT
CASSAGTPYNSPLHF